This TCR beta chain comes out of a study of OX40 agonist ivuxolimab in advanced cancers. Study details: While on treatment, patients had intravenous ivuxolimab at 0.01 to 10 mg/kg every 2 weeks.

CDR3 size: 14 residues. Germline loops: CDR1 SGHDT, CDR2 YYEEEE. V gave up 0 bases and J gave up 5 bases, with 10 bases separating them. Measured with immunoSEQ multiplex PCR; TCRdb has only the in-frame clones, and not every one. The table lists 60,000 to 85,000 clones, roughly 91% of them singletons, with approximately 2.3% in the top ten. The sequenced sample was CD4+ or CD8+ T cells sorted from blood, obtained in a trial of the OX40 agonist ivuxolimab. The TCR comes from an adult with an advanced solid tumor such as melanoma, head and neck, liver or kidney cancer. The genes are TRBV5-6 and TRBJ2-3; D is uncertain. The CDR3 sequence is CASSLESRIDTQYF. The DNA of the CDR3 is TGTGCCAGCAGCTTGGAATCCCGGATAGATACGCAGTATTTT.